Included here is one T cell receptor beta chain sequence, with context. This entry belongs to a study of blood T cell repertoires in COVID-19. Study in general: Italy, Spain and the United States were the sources of the convalescent and acute COVID-19 samples. PBMCs, B-cell-depleted T cells, or T cells were the source of the cDNA or gDNA that made up the material.

In the source study's methods: Cell counts per sample came from amplifying reference gene primers. This table comes from immunoSEQ multiplex PCR, and its TCRdb copy is limited to in-frame clones, with some not included. The V and J calls and clone size are taken from that table; D and trimming were inferred from the DNA. The repertoire holds 55,000 to 70,000 clones, with 65% to 85% as singletons. The V and J ends lost 10 bases and 3 bases respectively, with 10 bases between them. The germline V gene encodes CDR1 SGHNT and CDR2 YENEEA. The CDR3 runs 13 residues. The chain uses TRBV11-3 and TRBJ1-6; unclear D gene. This TCR came from a man aged 55 to 69 with acute or convalescent COVID-19. Sequencing was done on a sample of peripheral blood. DNA of the CDR3: TGTGCCATCCCAGGTTTCTATAATTCACCCCTCCACTTT. This codes for CAIPGFYNSPLHF.